These 32 T cell receptor beta chains were sequenced from one sample in a study of T cells after yellow fever vaccination. TCRdb called the 5' RACE reads again in MiXCR, with one record for every CDR3 protein. The sample carries around 350,000 distinct CDR3 sequences, approximately 6% recorded once. The sample was PBMCs, taken 5 days after the yellow fever booster vaccination. The receptors here all came from a man aged 25-45 years who received the YFV17D yellow fever vaccine.

The chain combines TRBV30 with TRBJ1-4; no reliable D call. There are 14 residues in the CDR3. Germline V gene data show CDR1 as GTSNPN and CDR2 as SVGIG (reference sequence). V was trimmed by 2 bases and J by 8 bases, leaving 15 bases between them. For the CDR3, the DNA is TGTGCCTGGAGTCCTGACATAGCCAACGAAAAACTGTTTTTT. It encodes CAWSPDIANEKLFF.

Many counts were recorded for this clonotype. The rearrangement uses TRBV6-5 and TRBJ1-2; the D gene is possibly TRBD1 (5 bases). The germline V gene encodes CDR1 MNHEY and CDR2 SVGAGI. The CDR3 contains 15 residues. Trimming pared 2 bases from V and 4 bases from J, leaving 14 bases between. CDR3 protein: CASSYEGRSVYGYTF. In DNA, the CDR3 is TGTGCCAGCAGTTACGAGGGGCGAAGCGTCTATGGCTACACCTTC.

This clonotype was seen many times. The rearrangement uses TRBV6-5 and TRBJ2-7; a possible D gene is TRBD1 (5 bases). The germline V and J ends were trimmed by 1 base and 6 bases, with 10 bases remaining between them. CDR1 and CDR2 from the germline V gene are MNHEY and SVGAGI. This CDR3 comprises 13 residues. The CDR3 sequence: CASSYLLGREQYF. The CDR3, as DNA: TGTGCCAGCAGTTACTTGCTGGGGCGCGAGCAGTACTTC.

This clonotype was seen only a few times. The chain couples TRBV9 to TRBJ2-3; no definite D call. Trimming took 2 bases from V and 5 from J, leaving 15 bases between them. Per the germline V gene, CDR1 is SGDLS and CDR2 is YYNGEE. This CDR3 spans 15 amino acids. CDR3: CASSVSAAIGDTQYF. DNA of the CDR3: TGTGCCAGCAGCGTTTCTGCGGCTATCGGAGATACGCAGTATTTT.

Ten or more counts support this clonotype. The chain carries TRBV21-1 and TRBJ2-7; the tabulated D call, TRBD1, remains unverified against the DNA. TRBV21-1 represents a pseudogene. This CDR3 is built from 14 residues. Here the CDR3 DNA reads TGTGCCAGCAGTCCAAAGCGGGGGGCCTACGAGCAGTACTTC. It encodes CASSPKRGAYEQYF.

The CDR3 nucleotides are TGTGCCAGCTCACGGCAGGGGGTTGGTCAGCCCCAGCATTTT. Translating gives CASSRQGVGQPQHF. V gene TRBV18 combines with J gene TRBJ1-5, with TRBD1 matching over 7 bases. Germline V gene lookup returns CDR1 KGHSH and CDR2 LQKENI. This CDR3 spans 14 amino acids. After removal of 4 bases from V and 6 bases from J, the junction contained 6 bases not matched to a gene.

This clonotype was found a few times. The chain recombines TRBV5-1 with TRBJ2-5, with a tentative D call TRBD1 (5 bases). The CDR3 is 14 residues long. Looked up from germline, CDR1 is SGHRS and CDR2 is YFSETQ. Between the trimmed V and J ends, which lost 2 bases and 1 base, there was a span of 9 bases. Here the CDR3 reads CASSFGHLQETQYF. CDR3 sequence (DNA): TGCGCCAGCAGCTTTGGACACCTCCAAGAGACCCAGTACTTC.

This clonotype turned up a few times. This chain uses TRBV5-1 with TRBJ2-5; 7 nucleotides line up with TRBD1. CDR3 length equals 15 residues. With 2 bases clipped from V and 6 bases from J, the junction kept 10 bases outside the gene matches. Germline V gene data show CDR1 as SGHRS and CDR2 as YFSETQ. The CDR3 coding sequence is TGCGCCAGCAGCTTTACAGGGGACCTCCCAAAGACCCAGTACTTC. This translates into CASSFTGDLPKTQYF.

This clonotype was detected a few times. V usage is TRBV27 and J usage is TRBJ1-3; tentative D call: TRBD1 (5 bases). The CDR3 is 15 amino acids. Trimming stripped 3 bases from V and 4 bases from J, with 13 bases between. From germline, CDR1 is MNHEY and CDR2 SMNVEV (reference sequence). The CDR3: CASSLSRTKGNTIYF. The DNA of the CDR3 is TGTGCCAGCAGTTTGTCCCGGACAAAAGGAAACACCATATATTTT.

This clonotype was detected a few times. The V gene is TRBV20-1, the J gene TRBJ2-7, with 7 bases that match TRBD2. Losses at the gene ends were 5 bases for V and 2 bases for J; bases not matched to a gene: 9. This CDR3 contains 14 residues. Germline CDR1 and CDR2: DFQATT and SNEGSKA (reference sequence). The CDR3 nucleotides read TGCAGTGCTCCCAAGACCGGGGGGACCTACGAGCAGTACTTC. It codes for CSAPKTGGTYEQYF.

The table lists this clonotype with many counts. The V call is TRBV6-1, the J call TRBJ2-7; 11 bases map to TRBD1. The ends lost 6 bases at V and 4 bases at J; junction bases unmatched: 5. There are 14 residues in the CDR3. Per germline, CDR1 MNHNS and CDR2 SASEGT. CDR3 residues: CASSWTGGEYEQYF. CDR3 in DNA: TGTGCCAGCAGCTGGACAGGGGGCGAGTACGAGCAGTACTTC.

This clonotype was observed a few times. This chain links TRBV6-2 or TRBV6-3 with TRBJ2-7; D is ambiguous. Deletions cut 7 bases from V and 0 bases from J, with 10 bases between. CDR1 is MNHEY, CDR2 SVGEGT, per germline. This CDR3 spans 13 amino acids. The DNA of the CDR3 is TGTGCCAGCACTCCGGATTTCTCCTACGAGCAGTACTTC. It codes for CASTPDFSYEQYF.

A few counts support this clonotype. The chain joins TRBV5-4 to TRBJ1-6, with TRBD1 matching over 10 bases. Germline lookup yields CDR1 SGHNT and CDR2 YYREEE (reference sequence). V was clipped by 4 bases and J by 7 bases; unmatched bases: 8. The CDR3 has 16 residues. CDR3 DNA sequence: TGTGCCAGCAGCGGTTCCGGACAGGGGGGAAATTCACCCCTCCACTTT. Translated: CASSGSGQGGNSPLHF.

This clonotype has a handful of counts. The chain uses TRBV12-3 or TRBV12-4 and TRBJ2-1; 8 nucleotides match TRBD2. This CDR3 is 16 amino acids long. The junction had 9 bases not matched to a gene; V was cut back by 2 bases and J by 6 bases. CDR3 sequence reads: CASSLRPGGPRNEQFF. As DNA, the CDR3 is TGTGCCAGCAGTTTACGTCCGGGAGGGCCCCGCAATGAGCAGTTCTTC.

This clonotype has a handful of counts. The genes are TRBV6-5 and TRBJ2-1; D remains unclear. The CDR3 extends over 13 amino acids. V dropped 2 bases and J dropped 12 bases, with 14 bases sitting between them. Germline loops: CDR1 MNHEY, CDR2 SVGAGI. The CDR3 DNA reads as TGTGCCAGCAGTTACGCAGGCCCCAAGGGGCAGTTCTTC. It translates to CASSYAGPKGQFF.

This clonotype was detected a few times. V is TRBV3-1 and J is TRBJ2-2; no clear D. Trimming shortened V by 0 bases and J by 4 bases, and 12 bases separated the two germline ends. From germline, CDR1 is LGHDT and CDR2 YNNKEL (reference sequence). The CDR3 extends over 16 amino acids. The CDR3 is CASSQERWGTTGELFF. CDR3 DNA: TGTGCCAGCAGCCAAGAACGGTGGGGTACCACCGGGGAGCTGTTTTTT.

This clonotype was found many times. V usage is TRBV3-1 and J usage is TRBJ1-1, with 7 bases matching TRBD1. The CDR3 totals 14 residues. CDR1 LGHDT and CDR2 YNNKEL come from the germline V gene (reference sequence). V was clipped by 1 base and J by 6 bases; unmatched bases: 5. The CDR3 bases are TGTGCCAGCAGCCAAGCGACAACAGGGGCTGAAGCTTTCTTT. It yields the protein CASSQATTGAEAFF.

The chain carries TRBV20-1 and TRBJ2-7; perhaps D is TRBD1 or TRBD2 (5 bases each). The CDR3 runs 14 residues. The germline V and J ends were trimmed by 5 bases and 1 base, with 15 bases remaining between them. Germline assignment: CDR1 DFQATT and CDR2 SNEGSKA (reference sequence). Written as DNA, the CDR3 is TGCAGTGCTGCGCCTGGGGGACGGTCCTACGAGCAGTACTTC. It translates to CSAAPGGRSYEQYF.

This clonotype was recorded at least ten times. V is TRBV5-1 and J is TRBJ2-2; the D is unclear. V dropped 4 bases and J dropped 2 bases, with 18 bases sitting between them. This CDR3 region has 17 residues. From germline, CDR1 is SGHRS and CDR2 YFSETQ. CDR3 residues: CASSPQDPRLNTGELFF. In DNA, the CDR3 is TGCGCCAGCAGCCCGCAGGATCCTCGGCTAAACACCGGGGAGCTGTTTTTT.

This clonotype was counted at least ten times. V usage is TRBV5-6 and J usage is TRBJ2-3; perhaps TRBD1 as D (5 bases). Germline V gene data show CDR1 as SGHDT and CDR2 as YYEEEE. CDR3 size: 14 residues. V lost 2 bases, J lost 1 base, and 8 bases lay in between. The CDR3 reads CASSFLGGTDTQYF. The CDR3 coding sequence is TGTGCCAGCAGCTTTTTAGGGGGCACAGATACGCAGTATTTT.

This clonotype appeared a few times. V gene TRBV19 combines with J gene TRBJ2-6; 10 bases agree with TRBD1. The V gene's germline CDR1 is LNHDA and CDR2 SQIVND (reference sequence). The trim removed 3 bases at V and 0 bases at J, leaving 5 bases unmatched. There are 18 residues in the CDR3. CDR3 sequence reads: CASSISDRGSSGANVLTF. Written as DNA, the CDR3 is TGTGCCAGTAGTATTTCGGACAGGGGGTCCTCTGGGGCCAACGTCCTGACTTTC. Full variable domain (rest looked up from reference TRBV19 and TRBJ2-6): DGGITQSPKYLFRKEGQNVTLSCEQNLNHDAMYWYRQDPGQGLRLIYYSQIVNDFQKGDIAEGYSVSREKKESFPLTVTSAQKNPTAFYLCASSISDRGSSGANVLTFGAGSRLTVL.

The chain employs TRBV4-2 and TRBJ2-7; tentatively, D is TRBD2 (5 bases). CDR1 and CDR2 (germline): LGHNA, YNFKEQ. The CDR3 runs 17 residues. V gave up 5 bases and J gave up 0 bases, with 20 bases separating them. The DNA for the CDR3 is TGTGCCAGCAGCTCCGGATTCCTCTCCGGGGTCTCCTACGAGCAGTACTTC. This codes for CASSSGFLSGVSYEQYF.

This clonotype was recorded at least ten times. The chain employs TRBV29-1 and TRBJ2-3, with TRBD2 identical over 13 bases. The J segment lost 6 bases and the V segment lost 4 bases, leaving 7 bases of the junction unmatched. The CDR3 sequence is 15 residues long. Germline lookup yields CDR1 SQVTM and CDR2 ANQGSEA. The CDR3 bases are TGCAGCGTTGCCGGACTAGCGGGAGCAGCTGATACGCAGTATTTT. Its translation: CSVAGLAGAADTQYF.

This clonotype was observed at least ten times. The rearrangement uses TRBV18 and TRBJ2-1, with TRBD1 matching 11 bases. This CDR3 has 14 amino acids. CDR1 and CDR2 from the germline V gene are KGHSH and LQKENI. V lost 6 bases to trimming and J lost 7 bases; unmatched junction nucleotides: 5. CDR3: CASSPGTGGNEQFF. The CDR3 nucleotides are TGTGCCAGCTCTCCGGGGACAGGGGGAAATGAGCAGTTCTTC.

A word on this clonotype: A read error is possible here, since a much larger clone lies one base away. The chain has TRBV7-9 and TRBJ2-7, with no clear D. This CDR3 is built from 12 residues. Trimming removed 3 bases at V and 6 bases at J, with 9 bases between. The germline V gene encodes CDR1 SEHNR and CDR2 FQNEAQ (reference sequence). CDR3 region: CASSFTWVEQYF. The CDR3 region has the DNA TGTGCCAGCAGCTTTACATGGGTCGAGCAGTACTTC.

The gene calls are TRBV12-3 or TRBV12-4 and TRBJ2-4, with D possibly TRBD1 on 6 matching bases. This CDR3 has 16 amino acids. With 2 bases removed from V and 0 bases from J, the gap between germline ends came to 11 bases. DNA for the CDR3: TGTGCCAGCAGTTTACCCACAGGGCTAGCCAAAAACATTCAGTACTTC. It yields the protein CASSLPTGLAKNIQYF.

The chain employs TRBV29-1 and TRBJ2-7; TRBD1 might be the D (5 bases). The CDR3 length is 13 residues. Germline-derived CDR1 and CDR2 are SQVTM and ANQGSEA. The V end was cut by 4 bases, the J end by 8 bases, with 18 bases between. The CDR3 DNA is TGCAGCGTTGGGGATAGTACCGTGGGGCAGCAGTACTTC. Its protein is CSVGDSTVGQQYF.

In DNA form, the CDR3 reads TGTGCCAGCAGTGAACTGGCGGGAGGCCAAGAGACCCAGTACTTC. It specifies CASSELAGGQETQYF. The V and J genes are TRBV6-4 and TRBJ2-5; 8 bases are a match to TRBD2. Germline V gives CDR1 MRHNA, CDR2 SNTAGT. Trimming took 3 bases from V and 1 from J; bases not matched to a gene: 4. The length of the CDR3 is 15 residues.

There are a few counts of this clonotype. The chain uses TRBV6-1 and TRBJ1-5; maybe TRBD1 (5 bases). This CDR3 spans 13 amino acids. Germline CDR1 MNHNS, CDR2 SASEGT. V shed 2 bases and J shed 7 bases, with 9 bases lying between them. CDR3 loop: CASSEQGKQPQHF. The CDR3 DNA sequence: TGTGCCAGCAGTGAACAGGGTAAACAGCCCCAGCATTTT.

This clonotype has only a few counts. This chain uses TRBV29-1 with TRBJ2-7, with TRBD2 identical over 15 bases. Trimming took 7 bases from V and 5 from J; bases not matched to a gene: 27. Germline V gene data show CDR1 as SQVTM and CDR2 as ANQGSEA. There are 21 residues in the CDR3. CDR3 nucleotide sequence: TGCAGCGCGCCCGCCTCATCAGCGCCTGACGGGACTAGCGGGAGGAACCACGAGCAGTACTTC. Protein: CSAPASSAPDGTSGRNHEQYF.

This clonotype was observed at least ten times. The chain is built from TRBV11-2 and TRBJ1-1; D may be TRBD1 (6 bases). V was clipped by 0 bases and J by 7 bases, with 15 bases between them. The CDR3 loop spans 15 amino acids. Germline V gene data show CDR1 as SGHAT and CDR2 as FQNNGV. The CDR3 coding sequence is TGTGCCAGCAGCTTAGAGGGGGCTAGGTTTAATGAAGCTTTCTTT. Encoded protein: CASSLEGARFNEAFF.

The chain recombines TRBV9 with TRBJ2-1; D is possibly TRBD2 (5 bases). Per the germline V gene, CDR1 is SGDLS and CDR2 is YYNGEE. The CDR3 loop spans 15 amino acids. Trimming removed 0 bases at V and 7 bases at J, with 14 bases between. In DNA, the CDR3 is TGTGCCAGCAGCGTAGAAGCGGTTTTGCGGAATGAGCAGTTCTTC. It codes for CASSVEAVLRNEQFF.